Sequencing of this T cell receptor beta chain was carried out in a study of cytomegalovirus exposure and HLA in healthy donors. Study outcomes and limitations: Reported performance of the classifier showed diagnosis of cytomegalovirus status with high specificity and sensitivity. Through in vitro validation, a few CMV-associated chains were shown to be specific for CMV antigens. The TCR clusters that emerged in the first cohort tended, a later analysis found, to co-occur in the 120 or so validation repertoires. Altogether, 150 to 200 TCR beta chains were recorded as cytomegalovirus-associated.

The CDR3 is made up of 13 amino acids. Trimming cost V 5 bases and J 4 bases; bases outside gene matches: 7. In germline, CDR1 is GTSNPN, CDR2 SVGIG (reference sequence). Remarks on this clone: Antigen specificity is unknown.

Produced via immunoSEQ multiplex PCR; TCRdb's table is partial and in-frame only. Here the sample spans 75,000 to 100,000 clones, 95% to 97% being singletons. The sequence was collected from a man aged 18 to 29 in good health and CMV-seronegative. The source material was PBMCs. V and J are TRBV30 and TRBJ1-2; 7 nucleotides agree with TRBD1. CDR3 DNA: TGTGCCTGGTCCCTCGACAGGGTCTATGGCTACACCTTC. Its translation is CAWSLDRVYGYTF.